Listed here are 18 T cell receptor beta chains from one sample, sequenced in a study of CD8+ T cells in alopecia areata. RNA, once extracted, was reverse transcribed into cDNA for use as the sequencing template. Profiled with immunoSEQ multiplex PCR; TCRdb holds only in-frame clones, not every one. The table has hundreds of thousands of clones, over 45% seen once. Treatment reported: oral pan-JAK inhibitor, 5-10 mg twice daily. The sequencing here drew on CD4+ T cells sorted from blood, taken at week 24, from a patient treated with tofacitinib. The receptors originated from a human donor with alopecia areata.

The chain joins TRBV5-6 to TRBJ1-2, with TRBD1 as a possible D gene (5 bases). There are 12 residues in the CDR3. CDR1 and CDR2 (germline): SGHDT, YYEEEE. V shed 1 base and J shed 5 bases, with 6 bases lying between them. Here the CDR3 DNA reads TGTGCCAGCAGCTTGCAGGGTTATGGCTACACCTTC. Protein: CASSLQGYGYTF.

This clone turned up a few times. CDR3 sequence: CASSQDLGLQAFF. In DNA, the CDR3 is TGTGCCAGCAGCCAAGATCTAGGGTTACAAGCTTTCTTT. The V and J genes are TRBV14 and TRBJ1-1; unclear D gene. This CDR3 has 13 amino acids. The germline V gene has CDR1 SGHDN and CDR2 FVKESK. Trimming shortened V by 0 bases and J by 9 bases, and 11 bases separated the two germline ends.

V usage is TRBV5-1 and J usage is TRBJ2-2; possibly TRBD1 or TRBD2 for D (5 bases each). The CDR3 consists of 14 residues. Germline CDR1 and CDR2: SGHRS and YFSETQ. Trimming shortened V by 4 bases and J by 1 base, and 8 bases separated the two germline ends. This chain's CDR3 is CASSPGGNTGELFF. Written as DNA, the CDR3 is TGCGCCAGCAGCCCTGGGGGGAACACCGGGGAGCTGTTTTTT.

On this clone: Other DNA sequences in this sample translate to the same CDR3. The rearrangement uses TRBV18 and TRBJ1-1; D possibly corresponds to TRBD1 (5 bases). CDR3 length: 13 amino acids. The V end was cut by 3 bases, the J end by 2 bases, with 7 bases between. CDR1 and CDR2 (germline): KGHSH, LQKENI. The CDR3 spells CASSPGQNTEAFF. The CDR3 region has the DNA TGTGCCAGCTCACCGGGGCAAAACACTGAAGCTTTCTTT.

Of note for this clone: The same CDR3 can be traced to other DNA sequences in this sample. The J gene is TRBJ2-2, the V gene TRBV20-1, with D hard to call. Germline V gene sequence: CDR1 DFQATT, CDR2 SNEGSKA (reference sequence). The CDR3 covers 11 residues. The V end was cut by 2 bases, the J end by 5 bases, with 3 bases between. The DNA of the CDR3 is TGCAGTGCTAGAAGAACCGGGGAGCTGTTTTTT. It codes for CSARRTGELFF.

This clone was observed a few times. V is TRBV27 and J is TRBJ2-1, with D possibly TRBD2 on 6 matching bases. The CDR3 contains 14 residues. Germline lookup yields CDR1 MNHEY and CDR2 SMNVEV (reference sequence). Trimming removed 8 bases at V and 5 bases at J, with 16 bases between. The CDR3 loop reads CASVDGGGNNEQFF. CDR3 DNA: TGTGCCAGCGTCGACGGGGGAGGAAACAATGAGCAGTTCTTC.

The rearrangement links TRBV7-9 to TRBJ1-3; tentatively, D is TRBD1 (6 bases). The V gene lost 4 bases and the J gene lost 3 bases, with 13 bases spanning the gap. CDR1 SEHNR and CDR2 FQNEAQ come from the germline V gene (reference sequence). The CDR3 is 15 amino acids. As DNA, the CDR3 is TGTGCCAGCAGCTCCGAGAGGGGGGTTGGAAACACCATATATTTT. Amino acids: CASSSERGVGNTIYF. Based on the CDR3 plus reference TRBV7-9 and TRBJ1-3, the full variable domain is DTGVSQNPRHKITKRGQNVTFRCDPISEHNRLYWYRQTLGQGPEFLTYFQNEAQLEKSRLLSDRFSAERPKGSFSTLEIQRTEQGDSAMYLCASSSERGVGNTIYFGEGSWLTVV.

The chain couples TRBV19 to TRBJ2-3; either TRBD1 or TRBD2 may fit D (5 bases each). CDR3 size: 15 residues. V was shortened by 1 base and J by 4 bases, with 12 bases between the two germline ends. CDR1 is LNHDA, CDR2 SQIVND, per germline (reference sequence). The CDR3 DNA sequence: TGTGCCAGTAGTATAGGCCAGGGAGCATCAGATACGCAGTATTTT. Translation gives CASSIGQGASDTQYF.

V usage is TRBV11-2 and J usage is TRBJ1-2; the match to TRBD1 covers 8 bases. The CDR3 consists of 14 residues. Germline trimming cut 4 bases from V and 5 bases from J; bases unmatched to any gene: 6. From germline, CDR1 is SGHAT and CDR2 FQNNGV. CDR3 loop: CASSSTGGSYGYTF. The CDR3, as DNA: TGTGCCAGCAGCTCAACAGGGGGTTCTTATGGCTACACCTTC.

The gene calls are TRBV29-1 and TRBJ1-1; no firm D call. The CDR3 spans 14 residues. The germline V gene has CDR1 SQVTM and CDR2 ANQGSEA. V shed 7 bases and J shed 3 bases, with 18 bases lying between them. CDR3 in amino acids: CSESTGRPYTEAFF. The CDR3 region has the DNA TGCAGCGAGTCGACTGGGCGACCTTACACTGAAGCTTTCTTT.

This chain uses TRBV5-1 with TRBJ2-1; tentative D call: TRBD2 (5 bases). This CDR3 comprises 14 residues. The V gene's germline CDR1 is SGHRS and CDR2 YFSETQ. V was trimmed by 7 bases and J by 0 bases, leaving 11 bases between them. The CDR3: CASWTGSSYNEQFF. The CDR3 DNA is TGCGCCAGCTGGACGGGGAGCTCCTACAATGAGCAGTTCTTC.

This sequence joins TRBV7-2 and TRBJ1-1; no definite D call. Trimming cost V 1 base and J 2 bases, with 20 bases left between them. This CDR3 spans 18 amino acids. Germline V gene data show CDR1 as SGHTA and CDR2 as FQGNSA. DNA of the CDR3: TGTGCCAGCAGCTTAGTAGTTAGGTTGGCCAGTCAAAACACTGAAGCTTTCTTT. As protein: CASSLVVRLASQNTEAFF.

The J gene is TRBJ1-6, the V gene TRBV7-2; no clear D gene. There are 13 residues in the CDR3. Per germline, CDR1 SGHTA and CDR2 FQGNSA. V was clipped by 3 bases and J by 9 bases, with 9 bases between them. CDR3 DNA: TGTGCCAGCAGCTTGGGGTGGGGTTCACCCCTCCACTTT. This translates into CASSLGWGSPLHF.

V gene TRBV7-2 combines with J gene TRBJ2-7; D is possibly TRBD1 (6 bases). This CDR3 contains 15 residues. Germline V CDR1 and CDR2: SGHTA, FQGNSA. V lost 0 bases to trimming and J lost 6 bases, with 15 bases between them. The CDR3 sequence is CASSLARHRDGEQYF. The CDR3 DNA reads TGTGCCAGCAGCTTAGCAAGGCACAGGGATGGCGAGCAGTACTTC.

V gene TRBV29-1 combines with J gene TRBJ2-1, with 9 bases matching TRBD1. Germline V CDR1 and CDR2: SQVTM, ANQGSEA. The CDR3 is 13 amino acids. V lost 7 bases to trimming and J lost 3 bases; unmatched junction nucleotides: 4. CDR3 amino acids: CSADRGSYNEQFF. CDR3 bases: TGCAGCGCGGACAGGGGCAGCTACAATGAGCAGTTCTTC.

This clone was detected only a few times. The chain joins TRBV27 to TRBJ1-1; possible D gene TRBD1, 6 bases. The CDR3 length is 14 residues. Germline loops: CDR1 MNHEY, CDR2 SMNVEV (reference sequence). V lost 5 bases, J lost 1 base, and 11 bases lay in between. Here the CDR3 DNA reads TGTGCCAGCAGTAGCGACAGGAAGAACACTGAAGCTTTCTTT. Amino acid sequence: CASSSDRKNTEAFF.

The chain recombines TRBV29-1 with TRBJ2-1; D remains ambiguous. CDR3 length: 11 amino acids. Trimming took 3 bases from V and 2 from J, leaving 2 bases between them. Germline-derived CDR1 and CDR2 are SQVTM and ANQGSEA. CDR3 loop: CSVDAYNEQFF. The CDR3 coding sequence is TGCAGCGTTGACGCCTACAATGAGCAGTTCTTC.

This clone was seen only a few times. The rearrangement links TRBV6-5 to TRBJ2-5, with 10 bases aligning to TRBD2. This CDR3 comprises 16 residues. Germline V lookup: CDR1 MNHEY, CDR2 SVGAGI. The V segment lost 0 bases and the J segment 4 bases; nucleotides outside the gene matches: 5. CDR3 sequence reads: CASSYSRTSGVETQYF. CDR3 DNA sequence: TGTGCCAGCAGTTACTCGAGGACTAGCGGTGTAGAGACCCAGTACTTC.